This T cell receptor (beta chain) was identified during a study of identical twins. Points from the study as a whole: Rather than following the same donors, the conclusions depended on cross-sectional statistical analysis. Fewer insertions were carried by abundant cord blood beta clonotypes, but none was seen in memory repertoires. Models predicted too little out-of-frame TCR alpha sharing in monozygotic twins.

A template switching step contributed a universal primer site, while unique molecular identifiers were present in the cDNA. TCRdb analysed the 5' RACE reads with MiXCR anew, one entry per CDR3 protein. The table lists 1,800,000 or so distinct CDR3 sequences, about 30% of them singletons. The CDR3 loop spans 13 amino acids. CDR1 and CDR2 from the germline V gene are LNHDA and SQIVND (reference sequence). V was clipped by 5 bases and J by 2 bases, with 8 bases between them. This clonotype was observed a few times. The antigen is unknown. The chain recombines TRBV19 with TRBJ2-3, with no clear D. The material sequenced was cord blood. The sequence derives from a newborn girl in good health. The CDR3 region is CASSPQTTDTQYF. The CDR3 DNA is TGTGCCAGTAGTCCCCAAACCACAGATACGCAGTATTTT. Together with reference TRBV19 and TRBJ2-3, the CDR3 gives the full variable domain: DGGITQSPKYLFRKEGQNVTLSCEQNLNHDAMYWYRQDPGQGLRLIYYSQIVNDFQKGDIAEGYSVSREKKESFPLTVTSAQKNPTAFYLCASSPQTTDTQYFGPGTRLTVL.